The entry below describes one T cell receptor (beta chain). The data were obtained in a study of T cell changes during pregnancy in multiple sclerosis. Method: immunoSEQ multiplex PCR; TCRdb's copy keeps in-frame clones and lacks some. The data contain more than 90,000 clones, more than 85% of them singletons. There are 13 residues in the CDR3. After removal of 4 bases from V and 6 bases from J, the junction contained 9 bases not matched to a gene. Germline-derived CDR1 and CDR2 are SQVTM and ANQGSEA. This chain connects TRBV29-1 to TRBJ2-7; TRBD2 agrees at 7 bases. Sequenced material: peripheral blood, taken in the second trimester of pregnancy. This TCR derives from a female donor with multiple sclerosis, enrolled in a pregnancy study. This chain's CDR3 is CSVGEGRKGEQYF. The CDR3 coding sequence is TGCAGCGTTGGGGAGGGCCGGAAGGGCGAGCAGTACTTC.